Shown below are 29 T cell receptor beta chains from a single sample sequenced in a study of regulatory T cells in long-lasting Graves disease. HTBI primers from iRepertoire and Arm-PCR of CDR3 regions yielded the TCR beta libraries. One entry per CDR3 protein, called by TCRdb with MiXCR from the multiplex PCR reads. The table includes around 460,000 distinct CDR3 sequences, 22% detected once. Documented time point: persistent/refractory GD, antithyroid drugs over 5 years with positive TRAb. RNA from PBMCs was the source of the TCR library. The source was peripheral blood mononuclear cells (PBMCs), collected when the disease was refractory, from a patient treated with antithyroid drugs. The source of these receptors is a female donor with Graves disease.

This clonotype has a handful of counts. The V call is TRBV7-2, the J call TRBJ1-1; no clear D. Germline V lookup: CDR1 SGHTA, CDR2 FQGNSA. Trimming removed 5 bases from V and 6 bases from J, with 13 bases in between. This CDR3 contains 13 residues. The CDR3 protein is CASSPPGVAEAFF. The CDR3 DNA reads TGTGCCAGCAGCCCCCCCGGGGTCGCTGAAGCTTTCTTT.

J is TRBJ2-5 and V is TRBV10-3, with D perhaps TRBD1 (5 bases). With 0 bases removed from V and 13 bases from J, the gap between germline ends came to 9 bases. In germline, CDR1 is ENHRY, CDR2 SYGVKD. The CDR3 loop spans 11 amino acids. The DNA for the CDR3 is TGTGCCATCAGTGAGTCCAGGGTCTGGTACTTC. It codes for CAISESRVWYF.

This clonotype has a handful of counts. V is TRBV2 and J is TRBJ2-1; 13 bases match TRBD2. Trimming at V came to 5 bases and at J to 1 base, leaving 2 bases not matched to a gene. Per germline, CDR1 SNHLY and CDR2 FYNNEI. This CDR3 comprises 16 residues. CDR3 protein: CASSWTSGGSYNEQFF. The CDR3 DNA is TGTGCCAGCAGTTGGACTAGCGGGGGATCCTACAATGAGCAGTTCTTC.

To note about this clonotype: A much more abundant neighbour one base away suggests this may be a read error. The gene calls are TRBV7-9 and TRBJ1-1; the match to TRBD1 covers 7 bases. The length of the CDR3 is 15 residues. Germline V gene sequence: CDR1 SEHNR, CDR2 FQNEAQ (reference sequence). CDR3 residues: CASSPEGAMETEDFF. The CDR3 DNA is TGTGCCAGCAGCCCTGAGGGGGCGATGGAAACTGAAGATTTCTTT.

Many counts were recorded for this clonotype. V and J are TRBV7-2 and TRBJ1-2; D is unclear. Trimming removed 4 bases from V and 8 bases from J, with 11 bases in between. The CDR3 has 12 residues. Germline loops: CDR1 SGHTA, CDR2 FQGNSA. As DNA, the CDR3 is TGTGCCAGCAGCTACCGGAGCGGGGGCTACACCTTC. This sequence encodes CASSYRSGGYTF.

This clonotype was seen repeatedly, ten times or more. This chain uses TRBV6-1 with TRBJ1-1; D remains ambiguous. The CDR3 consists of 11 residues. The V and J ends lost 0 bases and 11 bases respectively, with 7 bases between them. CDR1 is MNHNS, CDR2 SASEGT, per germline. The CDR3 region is CASSEAGGAFF. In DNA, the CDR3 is TGTGCCAGCAGTGAAGCTGGAGGCGCTTTCTTT.

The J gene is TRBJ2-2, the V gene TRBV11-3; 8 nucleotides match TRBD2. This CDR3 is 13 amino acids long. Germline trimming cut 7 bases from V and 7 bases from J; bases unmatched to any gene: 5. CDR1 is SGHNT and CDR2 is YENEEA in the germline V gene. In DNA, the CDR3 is TGTGCCAGCACGGGACTAGTAGACGGGGAGCTGTTTTTT. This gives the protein CASTGLVDGELFF.

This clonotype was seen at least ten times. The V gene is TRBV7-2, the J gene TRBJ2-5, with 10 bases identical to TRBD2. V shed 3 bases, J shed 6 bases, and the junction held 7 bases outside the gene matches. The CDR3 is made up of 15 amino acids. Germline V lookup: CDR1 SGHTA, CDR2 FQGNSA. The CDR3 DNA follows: TGTGCCAGCAGCTTGAGAACTAGCGGGGCGAAGACCCAGTACTTC. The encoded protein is CASSLRTSGAKTQYF.

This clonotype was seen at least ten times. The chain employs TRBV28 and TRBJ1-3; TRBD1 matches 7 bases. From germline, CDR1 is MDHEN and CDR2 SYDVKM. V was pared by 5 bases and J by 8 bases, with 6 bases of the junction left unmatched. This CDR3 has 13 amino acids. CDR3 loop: CASSRDSDDTIYF. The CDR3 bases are TGTGCCAGCAGTCGGGACAGCGACGACACCATATATTTT.

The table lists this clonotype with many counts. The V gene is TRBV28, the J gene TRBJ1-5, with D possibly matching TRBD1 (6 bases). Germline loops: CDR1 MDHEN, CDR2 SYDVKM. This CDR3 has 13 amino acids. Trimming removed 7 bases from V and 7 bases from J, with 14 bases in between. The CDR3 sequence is CASTIPGGQPQHF. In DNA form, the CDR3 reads TGTGCCAGCACAATTCCGGGGGGCCAGCCCCAGCATTTT. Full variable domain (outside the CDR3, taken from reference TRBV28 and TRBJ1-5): DVKVTQSSRYLVKRTGEKVFLECVQDMDHENMFWYRQDPGLGLRLIYFSYDVKMKEKGDIPEGYSVSREKKERFSLILESASTNQTSMYLCASTIPGGQPQHFGDGTRLSIL.

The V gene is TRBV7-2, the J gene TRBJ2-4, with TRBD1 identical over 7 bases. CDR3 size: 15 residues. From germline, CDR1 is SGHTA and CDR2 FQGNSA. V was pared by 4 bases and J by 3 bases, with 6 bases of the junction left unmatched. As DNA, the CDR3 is TGTGCCAGCAGCTCCCTGGGGACAGACAAAAACATTCAGTACTTC. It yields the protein CASSSLGTDKNIQYF.

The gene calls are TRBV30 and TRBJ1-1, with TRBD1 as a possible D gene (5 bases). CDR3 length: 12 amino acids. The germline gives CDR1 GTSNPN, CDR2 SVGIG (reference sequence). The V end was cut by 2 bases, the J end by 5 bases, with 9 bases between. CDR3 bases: TGTGCCTGGAGTATAGGGGTAACTGAAGCTTTCTTT. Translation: CAWSIGVTEAFF.

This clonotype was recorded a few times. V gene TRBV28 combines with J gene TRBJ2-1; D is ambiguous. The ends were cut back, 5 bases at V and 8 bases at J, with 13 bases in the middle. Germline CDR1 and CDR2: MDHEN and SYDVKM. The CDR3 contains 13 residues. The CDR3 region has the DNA TGTGCCAGCAGTCCGGCCCCCCGGGATGAGCAGTTCTTC. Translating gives CASSPAPRDEQFF.

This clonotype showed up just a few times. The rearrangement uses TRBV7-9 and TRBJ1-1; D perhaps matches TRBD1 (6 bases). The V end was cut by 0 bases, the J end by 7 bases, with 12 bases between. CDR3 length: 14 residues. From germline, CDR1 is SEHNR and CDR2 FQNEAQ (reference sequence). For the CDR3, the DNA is TGTGCCAGCAGCTTAGCCCCGGACAGCAATGAAGCTTTCTTT. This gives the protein CASSLAPDSNEAFF.

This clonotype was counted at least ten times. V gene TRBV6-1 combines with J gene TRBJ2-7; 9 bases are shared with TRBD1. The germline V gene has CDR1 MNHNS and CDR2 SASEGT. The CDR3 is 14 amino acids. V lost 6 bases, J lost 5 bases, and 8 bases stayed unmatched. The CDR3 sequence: CASRSTGGSDEQYF. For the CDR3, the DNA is TGTGCCAGCAGGAGCACAGGGGGCTCGGACGAGCAGTACTTC.

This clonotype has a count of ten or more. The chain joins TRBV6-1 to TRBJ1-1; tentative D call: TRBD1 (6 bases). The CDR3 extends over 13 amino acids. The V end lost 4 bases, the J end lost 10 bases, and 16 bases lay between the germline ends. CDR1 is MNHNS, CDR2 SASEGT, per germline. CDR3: CASSGLVQGRAFF. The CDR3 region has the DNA TGTGCCAGCAGTGGACTCGTACAGGGACGAGCTTTCTTT.

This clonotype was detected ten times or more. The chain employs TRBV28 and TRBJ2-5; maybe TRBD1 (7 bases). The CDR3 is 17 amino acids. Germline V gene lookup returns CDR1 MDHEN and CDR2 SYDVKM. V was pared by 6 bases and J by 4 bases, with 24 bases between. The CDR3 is CASSSGETGRSGETQYF. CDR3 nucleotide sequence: TGTGCCAGCAGCTCGGGGGAGACAGGGAGATCGGGAGAGACCCAGTACTTC.

The CDR3 reads CASETGWDQPQHF. The CDR3 DNA reads TGTGCCAGCGAGACAGGGTGGGATCAGCCCCAGCATTTT. This chain links TRBV6-1 with TRBJ1-5, with 7 nucleotides matching TRBD1. This CDR3 spans 13 amino acids. The ends lost 8 bases at V and 5 bases at J; junction bases unmatched: 6. CDR1 and CDR2 from the germline V gene are MNHNS and SASEGT.

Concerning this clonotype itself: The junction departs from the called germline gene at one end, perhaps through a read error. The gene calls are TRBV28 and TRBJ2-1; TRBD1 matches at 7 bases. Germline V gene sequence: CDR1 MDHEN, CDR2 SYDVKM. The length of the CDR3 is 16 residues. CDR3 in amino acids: CASNPDWDSSCNEQFF. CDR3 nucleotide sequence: TGTGCCAGCAATCCAGACTGGGACAGCTCCTGCAATGAGCAGTTCTTC.

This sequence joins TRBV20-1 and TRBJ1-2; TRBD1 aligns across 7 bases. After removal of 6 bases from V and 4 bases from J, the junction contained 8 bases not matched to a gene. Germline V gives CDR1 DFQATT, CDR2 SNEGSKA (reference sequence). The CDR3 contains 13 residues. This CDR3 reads CSAPRGGGYGYTF. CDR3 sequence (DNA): TGCAGTGCGCCTAGAGGGGGCGGCTATGGCTACACCTTC.

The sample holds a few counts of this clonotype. This chain's CDR3 is CASSFSSGGGRDEQFF. CDR3 in DNA: TGTGCCAGCAGCTTTAGTTCGGGAGGGGGTCGGGATGAGCAGTTCTTC. The genes are TRBV13 and TRBJ2-1, with TRBD2 matching 8 bases. The CDR3 extends over 16 amino acids. Per the germline V gene, CDR1 is PRHDT and CDR2 is FYEKMQ (reference sequence). With 3 bases clipped from V and 8 bases from J, the junction kept 12 bases outside the gene matches. Together with reference TRBV13 and TRBJ2-1, the CDR3 gives the full variable domain: AAGVIQSPRHLIKEKRETATLKCYPIPRHDTVYWYQQGPGQDPQFLISFYEKMQSDKGSIPDRFSAQQFSDYHSELNMSSLELGDSALYFCASSFSSGGGRDEQFFGPGTRLTVL.

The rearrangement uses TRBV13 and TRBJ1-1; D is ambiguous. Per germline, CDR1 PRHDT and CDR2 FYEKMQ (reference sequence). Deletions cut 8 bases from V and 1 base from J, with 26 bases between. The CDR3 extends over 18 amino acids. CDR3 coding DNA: TGTGCCAGCTACCCAGGATACCCGGACGGGCTAGAGAACACTGAAGCTTTCTTT. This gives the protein CASYPGYPDGLENTEAFF.

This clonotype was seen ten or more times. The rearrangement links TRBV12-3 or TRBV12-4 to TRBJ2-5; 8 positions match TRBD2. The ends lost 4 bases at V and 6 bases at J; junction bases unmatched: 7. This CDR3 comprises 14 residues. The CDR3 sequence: CASSSGRGGKTQYF. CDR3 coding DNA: TGTGCCAGCAGTTCAGGACGGGGGGGAAAGACCCAGTACTTC.

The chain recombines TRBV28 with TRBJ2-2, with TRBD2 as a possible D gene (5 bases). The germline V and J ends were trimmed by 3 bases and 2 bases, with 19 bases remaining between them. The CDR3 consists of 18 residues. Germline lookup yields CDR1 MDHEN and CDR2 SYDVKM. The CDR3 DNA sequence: TGTGCCAGCAGTTTGGGGAGTAGGAGGCCGACCAACACCGGGGAGCTGTTTTTT. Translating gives CASSLGSRRPTNTGELFF. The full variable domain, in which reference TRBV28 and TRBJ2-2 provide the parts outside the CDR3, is DVKVTQSSRYLVKRTGEKVFLECVQDMDHENMFWYRQDPGLGLRLIYFSYDVKMKEKGDIPEGYSVSREKKERFSLILESASTNQTSMYLCASSLGSRRPTNTGELFFGEGSRLTVL.

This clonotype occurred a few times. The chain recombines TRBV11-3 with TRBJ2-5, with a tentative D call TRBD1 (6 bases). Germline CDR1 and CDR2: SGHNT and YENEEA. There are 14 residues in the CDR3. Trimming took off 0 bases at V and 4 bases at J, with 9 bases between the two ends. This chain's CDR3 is CASSLDTGRETQYF. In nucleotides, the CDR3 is TGTGCCAGCAGCTTAGATACAGGGCGAGAGACCCAGTACTTC.

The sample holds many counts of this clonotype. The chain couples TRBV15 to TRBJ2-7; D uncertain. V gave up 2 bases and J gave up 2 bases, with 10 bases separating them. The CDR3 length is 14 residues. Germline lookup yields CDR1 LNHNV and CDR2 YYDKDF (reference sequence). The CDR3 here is CATSRSERAYEQYF. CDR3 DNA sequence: TGTGCCACCAGCAGATCGGAAAGAGCCTACGAGCAGTACTTC.

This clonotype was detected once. The chain's CDR3 is CASSQYRSNTGELFF. CDR3 sequence (DNA): TGTGCCAGCAGCCAATACAGGTCGAACACCGGGGAGCTGTTTTTT. The chain combines TRBV3-1 with TRBJ2-2; TRBD1 might be the D (5 bases). CDR1 is LGHDT and CDR2 is YNNKEL in the germline V gene (reference sequence). CDR3 length equals 15 residues. The V end was cut by 2 bases, the J end by 0 bases, with 7 bases between. The full variable domain, rest sourced from reference TRBV3-1 and TRBJ2-2, is DTAVSQTPKYLVTQMGNDKSIKCEQNLGHDTMYWYKQDSKKFLKIMFSYNNKELIINETVPNRFSPKSPDKAHLNLHINSLELGDSAVYFCASSQYRSNTGELFFGEGSRLTVL.

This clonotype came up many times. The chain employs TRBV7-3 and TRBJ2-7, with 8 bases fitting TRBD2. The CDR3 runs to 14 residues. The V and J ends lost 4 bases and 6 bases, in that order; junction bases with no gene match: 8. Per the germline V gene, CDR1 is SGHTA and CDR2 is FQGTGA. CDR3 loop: CASSSPGLASEQYF. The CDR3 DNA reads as TGTGCCAGCAGCTCTCCTGGACTAGCCTCCGAGCAGTACTTC.

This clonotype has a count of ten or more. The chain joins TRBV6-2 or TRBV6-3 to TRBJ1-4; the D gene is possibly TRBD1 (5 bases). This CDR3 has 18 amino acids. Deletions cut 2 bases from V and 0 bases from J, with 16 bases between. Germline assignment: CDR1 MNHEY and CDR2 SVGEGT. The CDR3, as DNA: TGTGCCAGCAGTTACATGGGACCGGCTCGTTCAACTAATGAAAAACTGTTTTTT. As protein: CASSYMGPARSTNEKLFF.